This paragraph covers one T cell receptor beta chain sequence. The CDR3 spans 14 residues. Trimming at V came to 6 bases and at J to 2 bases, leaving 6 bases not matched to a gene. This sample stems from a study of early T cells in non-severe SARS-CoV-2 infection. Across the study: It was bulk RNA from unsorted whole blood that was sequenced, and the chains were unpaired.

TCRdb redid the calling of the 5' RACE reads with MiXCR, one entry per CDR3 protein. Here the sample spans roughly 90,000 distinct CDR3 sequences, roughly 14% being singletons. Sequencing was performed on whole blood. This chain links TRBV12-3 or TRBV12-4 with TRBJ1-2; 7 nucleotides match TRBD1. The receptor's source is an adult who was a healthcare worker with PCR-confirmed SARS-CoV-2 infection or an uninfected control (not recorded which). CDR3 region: CASRIQDRNYGYTF. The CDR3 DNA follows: TGTGCCAGCAGGATACAGGACAGGAACTATGGCTACACCTTC.